The T cell receptor (beta chain) under discussion was sequenced for a study of regulatory dendritic cells for organ transplantation. Turning to the study itself: On day 6, the dendritic cells were exposed to LPS. Study-wide results and limits: Regulatory dendritic cells appeared to expand memory CD8+ clones less than mature ones. Naive T cells showed high diversity, memory cells less, memory CD8+ least.

Assay used: immunoSEQ multiplex PCR; TCRdb lists only in-frame clones, some missing. The sample yields roughly 23,000 clones, roughly 87% seen once. Deletions cut 3 bases from V and 5 bases from J, with 5 bases between. The length of the CDR3 is 12 residues. Germline loops: CDR1 MNHNS, CDR2 SASEGT. For this clone: Its antigen is unknown.

Allogeneic regulatory or mature dendritic cells were co-cultured for less than six days with CFSE-labeled sorted T cells at 1:10. Source material: naive CD4+ T cells from blood cultured with dendritic cells. Described subset: CD45RA+ naive T cells. The V and J genes are TRBV6-1 and TRBJ1-5; D ambiguous. The source of this sequence is a human donor in good health. CDR3 bases: TGTGCCAGCAGTGACGCCCATCAGCCCCAGCATTTT. Its translation: CASSDAHQPQHF.